What follows are 7 T cell receptor beta chains derived from one specimen sequenced in a study of T cell responses to AZD1222 COVID-19 vaccine. Assay: immunoSEQ multiplex PCR; the TCRdb copy retains only in-frame clones and omits some. Found here are about 61,000 clones, 81% of them singletons; the top ten hold 20% to 30%. The sample was peripheral blood, taken 28 days after the second AZD1222 dose. These receptors were obtained from an adult who received the AZD1222 COVID-19 vaccine.

The chain carries TRBV24-1 and TRBJ2-7, with D tentatively TRBD2 (5 bases). The germline CDR1 and CDR2 sequences are KGHDR and SFDVKD. The CDR3 loop spans 14 amino acids. The V gene lost 2 bases and the J gene lost 5 bases, with 12 bases spanning the gap. The CDR3 protein is CATSDSGVLDEQYF. In DNA form, the CDR3 reads TGTGCCACCAGTGATTCCGGGGTCTTGGACGAGCAGTACTTC.

The chain recombines TRBV25-1 with TRBJ2-7; 8 nucleotides match TRBD1. The CDR3 totals 14 residues. In germline, CDR1 is MGHDK, CDR2 SYGVNS. The V gene end was trimmed by 4 bases and the J gene end by 2 bases; junction bases not matched to a gene: 4. The CDR3 nucleotides read TGTGCCAGCAGTGTTGCAGGGGGCCCCTACGAGCAGTACTTC. It translates to CASSVAGGPYEQYF.

The chain uses TRBV21-1 and TRBJ2-7; TRBD1 is taken as the D call from the table, unchecked against the DNA. TRBV21-1 is an annotated pseudogene. The CDR3 extends over 13 amino acids. In DNA form, the CDR3 reads TGTGCCGGAACCTCCAGGGGCCCCTACGAGCAGTACTTC. Encoded protein: CAGTSRGPYEQYF.

The gene calls are TRBV18 and TRBJ2-2, with TRBD2 identical over 14 bases. The V gene's germline CDR1 is KGHSH and CDR2 LQKENI. The CDR3 runs to 19 residues. The ends lost 3 bases at V and 3 bases at J; junction bases unmatched: 9. CDR3 sequence (DNA): TGTGCCAGCTCACCCCGACTAGCGGGAGGGCTAATGGACACCGGGGAGCTGTTTTTT. Translated, it gives CASSPRLAGGLMDTGELFF.

V is TRBV15 and J is TRBJ2-1; D assignment may be TRBD1 or TRBD2 (5 bases each). This CDR3 is built from 18 residues. Trimming took 0 bases from V and 8 from J, leaving 23 bases between them. The germline gives CDR1 LNHNV, CDR2 YYDKDF (reference sequence). CDR3 sequence: CATSRDLVLGEKGHEQFF. The DNA for the CDR3 is TGTGCCACCAGCAGAGATCTCGTCTTAGGGGAGAAGGGGCATGAGCAGTTCTTC.

V usage is TRBV2 and J usage is TRBJ2-3, with TRBD2 matching over 10 bases. Germline-derived CDR1 and CDR2 are SNHLY and FYNNEI. V shed 6 bases and J 4 bases; nucleotides not matched to a gene: 7. CDR3 size: 15 residues. CDR3 in amino acids: CASRAGLAMSDTQYF. CDR3 DNA: TGTGCCAGCAGGGCGGGACTAGCGATGTCAGATACGCAGTATTTT.

The DNA for the CDR3 is TGCGCCAGCAGCTTGGATGGGAACAGGCCCGAAGAGACCCAGTACTTC. This gives the protein CASSLDGNRPEETQYF. The V and J genes are TRBV5-1 and TRBJ2-5; a possible D gene is TRBD1 (5 bases). The V gene lost 0 bases and the J gene lost 3 bases, with 15 bases spanning the gap. Germline CDR1 SGHRS, CDR2 YFSETQ. The CDR3 spans 16 residues.